This entry concerns a single T cell receptor beta chain. The data originate from a study of OX40 agonist ivuxolimab in advanced cancers. Clones were sequenced by immunoSEQ multiplex PCR, and TCRdb holds only the in-frame ones, with some missing. The data hold roughly 67,000 clones, with more than 85% observed a single time. The sequence derives from an adult with an advanced solid tumor such as melanoma, head and neck, liver or kidney cancer. The sample was CD4+ or CD8+ T cells sorted from blood, taken in a trial of the OX40 agonist ivuxolimab.

The CDR3 coding sequence is TGTGCCAGCAGCTCGGGGGTGCTGCAGTACTTC. Translating it yields CASSSGVLQYF. The chain employs TRBV5-6 and TRBJ2-7, with a weak D call TRBD2 (6 bases). Germline assignment: CDR1 SGHDT and CDR2 YYEEEE. The CDR3 covers 11 residues. The ends were cut back, 3 bases at V and 9 bases at J, with 10 bases in the middle.